These T cell receptor beta chains were read from a single sample in a study of metastatic and nonmetastatic thyroid tumors. MiXCR re-clonotyped the PCR reads for TCRdb. The table shows tens of thousands of clones, with roughly 20% occurring only once. The sample consisted of blood. All receptors derive from a female donor with papillary thyroid cancer or a benign thyroid nodule (not recorded which). Some clones in this sample may be carry-over from other donors' samples. Both conserved end residues are part of each CDR3. D genes are given only for firm matches. Clone size is not always given. Where it is, it says once, few, many or a class for expanded clones.

d_gene,j_gene,v_gene,abundance,CDR3aa,CDR3nt
TRBD1,TRBJ1-6,TRBV5-1,many,CASSTRDRGGIYNSPLHF,TGCGCCAGCAGCACCCGGGACAGGGGTGGAATCTATAATTCACCCCTCCACTTT
.,TRBJ1-3,TRBV7-8,.,CASSLDSTGNTIYF,TGTGCCAGCAGCTTAGACTCAACTGGAAACACCATATATTTT
.,TRBJ2-1,TRBV25-1,medium-sized,CASTALGLNEQFF,TGTGCCAGCACCGCCCTGGGGCTGAATGAGCAGTTCTTC
.,TRBJ2-2,TRBV20-1,.,CSARTGKNTGELFF,TGCAGTGCTAGGACGGGAAAGAACACCGGGGAGCTGTTTTTT
.,TRBJ2-1,TRBV7-6,many,CASSLGAGYSSYNEQFF,TGTGCCAGCAGCTTAGGGGCGGGCTATAGCTCCTACAATGAGCAGTTCTTC
.,TRBJ2-1,TRBV6-1,.,CASSEQGPEGQFF,TGTGCCAGCAGTGAACAAGGCCCCGAAGGGCAGTTCTTC
TRBD1,TRBJ1-3,TRBV19,few,CASRGQNSGNTIYF,TGTGCCAGTAGGGGACAGAACTCTGGAAACACCATATATTTT
.,TRBJ2-1,TRBV20-1,many,CSALGLGNEQFF,TGCAGTGCCTTGGGGCTTGGCAATGAGCAGTTCTTC
TRBD1,TRBJ2-5,TRBV7-9,many,CASSYFRDRERGETQYF,TGTGCCAGCAGCTACTTCCGGGACAGGGAGCGGGGAGAGACCCAGTACTTC
TRBD1,TRBJ2-7,TRBV5-4,many,CASSLAGQGAIPYEQYF,TGTGCCAGCAGCTTGGCCGGACAGGGGGCAATCCCCTACGAGCAGTACTTC
TRBD2,TRBJ2-3,TRBV11-2,many,CAAGGEYGTDTQYF,TGTGCCGCGGGGGGAGAATATGGGACAGATACGCAGTATTTT
.,TRBJ2-7,TRBV11-2,.,CASSLRWTEHEQYF,TGTGCCAGCAGCTTAAGGTGGACAGAACACGAGCAGTACTTC
TRBD1,TRBJ2-7,TRBV6-1,.,CASSEQGAGGYEQYF,TGTGCCAGCAGTGAGCAGGGGGCTGGTGGCTACGAGCAGTACTTC
TRBD2,TRBJ2-2,TRBV5-1,many,CASSLAGVGTGELFF,TGCGCCAGCTCGCTAGCGGGAGTCGGCACCGGGGAGCTGTTTTTT
TRBD2,TRBJ2-1,TRBV20-1,many,CSAQTSGTSSYNEQFF,TGCAGTGCCCAGACTAGCGGGACGAGCTCCTACAATGAGCAGTTCTTC
.,TRBJ2-3,TRBV15,many,CATSRGGEAQYF,TGTGCCACCAGCAGAGGAGGGGAGGCGCAGTATTTT
.,TRBJ1-6,TRBV5-1,many,CASSGDSNSPLHF,TGCGCCAGCAGCGGAGATTCCAATTCACCCCTCCACTTT
.,TRBJ1-4,TRBV6-1,.,CASRASKERLFF,TGTGCCAGCAGGGCATCAAAGGAAAGACTGTTTTTT
.,TRBJ2-3,TRBV9,few,CASSVQEDTQYF,TGTGCCAGCAGCGTACAAGAAGATACGCAGTATTTT
.,TRBJ1-1,TRBV19,many,CASRGLGSLDTEAFF,TGTGCCAGTAGAGGTCTGGGCAGTTTGGACACTGAAGCTTTCTTT
.,TRBJ2-7,TRBV11-2,.,CASIPRDKIVQYF,TGTGCCAGCATCCCTAGGGACAAGATAGTGCAGTACTTC
.,TRBJ2-7,TRBV6-1,medium-sized,CASSDFFSGGRLYEQYF,TGTGCCAGCAGTGATTTCTTCTCGGGGGGCCGTCTCTACGAGCAGTACTTC
.,TRBJ2-7,TRBV9,.,CASSVAWGGYEQYF,TGTGCCAGCAGCGTAGCCTGGGGCGGCTACGAGCAGTACTTC
TRBD2,TRBJ2-1,TRBV7-2,many,CASSWTSGTNEQFF,TGTGCCAGCAGCTGGACTAGCGGGACGAATGAGCAGTTCTTC
.,TRBJ1-6,TRBV25-1,many,CASSGFGPSSPLHF,TGTGCCAGCAGTGGGTTTGGGCCTTCATCACCCCTCCACTTT
.,TRBJ1-6,TRBV24-1,many,CATSVAPLATSYNSPLHF,TGTGCCACCAGTGTCGCCCCCTTAGCGACTTCGTATAATTCACCCCTCCACTTT
.,TRBJ2-2,TRBV5-4,many,CASSGGGQPNGELFF,TGTGCCAGCAGCGGTGGTGGCCAACCCAACGGGGAGCTGTTTTTT
.,TRBJ1-2,TRBV20-1,.,CSARDWPGGYGYTF,TGCAGTGCTAGAGATTGGCCGGGAGGGTATGGCTACACCTTC
.,TRBJ1-2,TRBV28,many,CASSLAYGYTF,TGTGCCAGCAGTTTGGCGTATGGCTACACCTTC
TRBD1,TRBJ1-1,TRBV11-1,many,CASSLGTGSEAFF,TGTGCCAGCAGCTTAGGGACAGGGTCTGAAGCTTTCTTT
TRBD1,TRBJ1-4,TRBV5-4,.,CASSRGTGINEKLFF,TGTGCCAGCAGCCGAGGGACAGGCATTAATGAAAAACTGTTTTTT
.,TRBJ1-4,TRBV12-3/TRBV12-4,many,CASSSLTREKLFF,TGTGCCAGCAGTTCTCTCACGCGTGAAAAACTGTTTTTT
.,TRBJ2-7,TRBV7-6,once,CASSFSTKPSYEQYF,TGTGCCAGCAGCTTCTCGACCAAACCCTCATACGAGCAGTACTTC
TRBD1,TRBJ1-1,TRBV7-9,many,CASSPGQGATEAFF,TGTGCCAGCAGCCCGGGACAGGGTGCCACTGAAGCTTTCTTT
TRBD1,TRBJ1-1,TRBV11-2,.,CASSLLRGTGGRLNTEAFF,TGTGCCAGCAGCTTACTACGGGGGACAGGGGGGAGATTGAACACTGAAGCTTTCTTT
.,TRBJ2-7,TRBV3-1,many,CASSRKTGHEQYF,TGTGCCAGCAGCCGAAAAACGGGTCACGAGCAGTACTTC
.,TRBJ1-5,TRBV7-2,many,CASSFLNQPQHF,TGTGCCAGCAGCTTCCTTAATCAGCCCCAGCATTTT
TRBD1,TRBJ1-2,TRBV19,medium-sized,CASSQGDYGYTF,TGTGCCAGTAGTCAGGGGGACTATGGCTACACCTTC
TRBD2,TRBJ2-5,TRBV4-3,medium-sized,CASSQDYRTSLGQETQYF,TGCGCCAGCAGCCAAGATTATCGGACTAGTCTGGGCCAAGAGACCCAGTACTTC